The 32 T cell receptor beta chains listed next were all sequenced from one sample in a study of beta chain features in type 1 diabetes. The entirety of the isolated RNA underwent reverse transcription, so expressed TCRB transcripts were sequenced. Assay: immunoSEQ multiplex PCR; the TCRdb copy retains only in-frame clones and omits some. The sample yields 110,000 or so clones, approximately 37% seen once. Material for sequencing was stem cell memory CD4+ T cells from blood. These TCRs come from a woman younger than 35 in good health.

CDR3 sequence: CASSYLTSGRGGYNEQFF. The CDR3 region has the DNA TGCGCCAGCAGTTATCTGACTAGCGGGAGAGGGGGGTACAATGAGCAGTTCTTC. The chain carries TRBV5-1 and TRBJ2-1, with TRBD2 matching over 12 bases. The CDR3 extends over 18 amino acids. Germline assignment: CDR1 SGHRS and CDR2 YFSETQ. V lost 5 bases, J lost 4 bases, and 13 bases stayed unmatched.

The chain couples TRBV6-5 to TRBJ1-2; D is perhaps TRBD1 (6 bases). The V gene lost 9 bases and the J gene lost 5 bases, with 13 bases spanning the gap. The V gene's germline CDR1 is MNHEY and CDR2 SVGAGI. The CDR3 is 12 residues long. The CDR3 region has the DNA TGTGCCAGTCGGACAGAAACTTATGGCTACACCTTC. This codes for CASRTETYGYTF.

This clone turned up a few times. V usage is TRBV6-1 and J usage is TRBJ1-5; 8 bases fit TRBD1. Germline-derived CDR1 and CDR2 are MNHNS and SASEGT. Trimming cost V 6 bases and J 3 bases; bases outside gene matches: 7. The CDR3 spans 15 residues. The CDR3 DNA reads as TGTGCCAGCAGCCCCCAGGACAGGGTCAATCAGCCCCAGCATTTT. Encoded protein: CASSPQDRVNQPQHF.

This clone was picked up a small number of times. V usage is TRBV20-1 and J usage is TRBJ1-2; the D is unclear. The V end lost 6 bases, the J end lost 7 bases, and 6 bases lay between the germline ends. The germline V gene has CDR1 DFQATT and CDR2 SNEGSKA (reference sequence). This CDR3 spans 9 amino acids. The CDR3 is CSAPVGYTF. The CDR3 DNA is TGCAGTGCCCCGGTTGGCTACACCTTC.

The chain joins TRBV27 to TRBJ2-1; 12 nucleotides match TRBD2. Germline CDR1 reads MNHEY; CDR2 reads SMNVEV (reference sequence). With V trimmed by 3 bases and J by 7 bases, 13 bases remained unmatched. The CDR3 consists of 18 residues. Here the CDR3 reads CASSFLAGGPGLENEQFF. The CDR3 DNA reads TGTGCCAGCAGTTTTCTAGCGGGAGGGCCAGGGTTAGAGAATGAGCAGTTCTTC.

The CDR3: CAWSRRGSAFF. As DNA, the CDR3 is TGTGCCTGGAGTCGCAGGGGATCCGCTTTCTTT. The chain has TRBV30 and TRBJ1-1, with D possibly matching TRBD1 (6 bases). The CDR3 is 11 residues long. CDR1 and CDR2 (germline): GTSNPN, SVGIG (reference sequence). Trimming pared 2 bases from V and 11 bases from J, leaving 12 bases between.

There are a few counts of this clone. The CDR3 spells CASSKSGRAAETQYF. The CDR3 coding sequence is TGTGCCAGCAGTAAAAGCGGGAGGGCCGCGGAGACCCAGTACTTC. This rearrangement joins TRBV28 to TRBJ2-5; 10 nucleotides match TRBD2. After removal of 5 bases from V and 5 bases from J, the junction contained 8 bases not matched to a gene. CDR1 and CDR2 from the germline V gene are MDHEN and SYDVKM. The CDR3 is made up of 15 amino acids. Complete variable domain (other parts from reference TRBV28 and TRBJ2-5): DVKVTQSSRYLVKRTGEKVFLECVQDMDHENMFWYRQDPGLGLRLIYFSYDVKMKEKGDIPEGYSVSREKKERFSLILESASTNQTSMYLCASSKSGRAAETQYFGPGTRLLVL.

This chain connects TRBV5-4 to TRBJ1-3; possibly TRBD1 for D (6 bases). Germline V gene data show CDR1 as SGHNT and CDR2 as YYREEE (reference sequence). The germline V and J ends were trimmed by 3 bases and 4 bases, with 11 bases remaining between them. CDR3 size: 14 residues. CDR3 nucleotide sequence: TGTGCCAGCAGCTCGACGGGGGGCGGAAACACCATATATTTT. Its translation is CASSSTGGGNTIYF.

This chain links TRBV7-9 with TRBJ2-7, with TRBD1 identical over 7 bases. The length of the CDR3 is 19 residues. The germline gives CDR1 SEHNR, CDR2 FQNEAQ (reference sequence). V was clipped by 2 bases and J by 4 bases; unmatched bases: 20. The CDR3 reads CASSLSAGTAVRGLYEQYF. The CDR3 DNA sequence: TGTGCCAGCAGCTTAAGTGCCGGGACAGCCGTACGAGGTTTATACGAGCAGTACTTC.

The chain employs TRBV9 and TRBJ2-3, with 7 bases aligning to TRBD1. Germline values: CDR1 SGDLS, CDR2 YYNGEE. The V and J ends lost 0 bases and 6 bases, in that order; junction bases with no gene match: 7. The CDR3 consists of 15 residues. CDR3 DNA sequence: TGTGCCAGCAGCGTAGTAGGGGGCGGATATGATACGCAGTATTTT. This sequence encodes CASSVVGGGYDTQYF.

The chain couples TRBV30 to TRBJ2-1, with TRBD2 identical over 16 bases. The V gene end was trimmed by 2 bases and the J gene end by 7 bases; junction bases not matched to a gene: 5. The V gene's germline CDR1 is GTSNPN and CDR2 SVGIG (reference sequence). This CDR3 contains 16 residues. The CDR3 reads CAWSSGTSGRANEQFF. The CDR3 nucleotides read TGTGCCTGGAGTTCCGGGACTAGCGGGAGGGCTAATGAGCAGTTCTTC. The full variable domain, in which reference TRBV30 and TRBJ2-1 provide the parts outside the CDR3, is SQTIHQWPATLVQPVGSPLSLECTVEGTSNPNLYWYRQAAGRGLQLLFYSVGIGQISSEVPQNLSASRPQDRQFILSSKKLLLSDSGFYLCAWSSGTSGRANEQFFGPGTRLTVL.

The rearrangement joins TRBV7-9 to TRBJ2-7; 8 nucleotides align to TRBD1. Unmatched junction bases numbered 5, after V lost 4 bases and J lost 3 bases. CDR1 is SEHNR and CDR2 is FQNEAQ in the germline V gene (reference sequence). The CDR3 is 14 amino acids. The CDR3 protein is CASSSGTGDYEQYF. CDR3 nucleotide sequence: TGTGCCAGCAGCTCCGGGACAGGTGACTACGAGCAGTACTTC.

The CDR3 DNA follows: TGCGCCAGCAGCCTGGGCGAAGCGGGCGGCACAGATACGCAGTATTTT. It encodes CASSLGEAGGTDTQYF. The chain recombines TRBV5-1 with TRBJ2-3; D may be TRBD2 (6 bases). Germline V lookup: CDR1 SGHRS, CDR2 YFSETQ. This CDR3 region has 16 residues. Trimming took off 4 bases at V and 1 base at J, with 16 bases between the two ends.

This rearrangement joins TRBV11-2 to TRBJ2-1; 12 bases align to TRBD2. This CDR3 has 16 residues. Germline V gives CDR1 SGHAT, CDR2 FQNNGV. The J segment lost 5 bases and the V segment lost 4 bases, leaving 6 bases of the junction unmatched. CDR3 region: CASSYLAGGANNEQFF. The DNA of the CDR3 is TGTGCCAGCAGCTACCTAGCGGGAGGGGCCAACAATGAGCAGTTCTTC.

This clone was counted a few times. J is TRBJ2-7 and V is TRBV28; 7 bases are a match to TRBD1. There are 15 residues in the CDR3. Germline V gives CDR1 MDHEN, CDR2 SYDVKM. With 5 bases clipped from V and 3 bases from J, the junction kept 10 bases outside the gene matches. The CDR3 protein is CASSPPGTVDYEQYF. The DNA for the CDR3 is TGTGCCAGCAGTCCGCCGGGGACAGTAGACTACGAGCAGTACTTC.

This clone turned up a few times. The V call is TRBV30, the J call TRBJ1-4; no reliable D call. Germline V gives CDR1 GTSNPN, CDR2 SVGIG (reference sequence). V lost 3 bases, J lost 8 bases, and 13 bases lay in between. The CDR3 sequence is 13 residues long. In DNA form, the CDR3 reads TGTGCCTGGAGGGGTAGAACGCGGGAAAAACTGTTTTTT. Its protein is CAWRGRTREKLFF.

J is TRBJ1-1 and V is TRBV30; the match to TRBD1 covers 8 bases. V was pared by 5 bases and J by 7 bases, with 3 bases of the junction left unmatched. This CDR3 is built from 11 residues. Germline-derived CDR1 and CDR2 are GTSNPN and SVGIG (reference sequence). The chain's CDR3 is CAWGQGIEAFF. In nucleotides, the CDR3 is TGTGCCTGGGGACAGGGAATTGAAGCTTTCTTT.

This clone was seen more than once but under ten times. V gene TRBV5-1 combines with J gene TRBJ2-1, with a weak D call TRBD2 (6 bases). V gave up 0 bases and J gave up 3 bases, with 10 bases separating them. CDR1 SGHRS and CDR2 YFSETQ come from the germline V gene. The CDR3 covers 15 residues. CDR3 residues: CASSLVGGYYNEQFF. The CDR3 DNA sequence: TGCGCCAGCAGCTTGGTGGGGGGATACTACAATGAGCAGTTCTTC.

The J gene is TRBJ2-7, the V gene TRBV19, with unresolved D. This CDR3 spans 13 amino acids. CDR1 is LNHDA and CDR2 is SQIVND in the germline V gene (reference sequence). Between the trimmed V and J ends, which lost 4 bases and 3 bases, there was a span of 10 bases. CDR3 DNA: TGTGCCAGTAGTAATAACCAGGTCTACGAGCAGTACTTC. Translating it yields CASSNNQVYEQYF.

The V call is TRBV28, the J call TRBJ1-2; 8 bases line up with TRBD1. The CDR3 length is 15 residues. Trimming cost V 7 bases and J 4 bases; bases outside gene matches: 11. Germline loops: CDR1 MDHEN, CDR2 SYDVKM. In DNA form, the CDR3 reads TGTGCCAGCATTTCCGGACAGGGTCCTAGCTATGGCTACACCTTC. It is translated as CASISGQGPSYGYTF.

Here the CDR3 DNA reads TGTGCCTGGAGCCTAAGAGGCGGAGGGTACAATGAGCAGTTCTTC. Amino acid sequence: CAWSLRGGGYNEQFF. The V gene is TRBV30, the J gene TRBJ2-1, with a weak D call TRBD2 (6 bases). The CDR3 spans 15 residues. Per the germline V gene, CDR1 is GTSNPN and CDR2 is SVGIG (reference sequence). The V end was cut by 3 bases, the J end by 4 bases, with 16 bases between.

This sequence joins TRBV5-4 and TRBJ1-5, with 8 bases aligning to TRBD1. Germline assignment: CDR1 SGHNT and CDR2 YYREEE (reference sequence). The CDR3 extends over 13 amino acids. V lost 4 bases and J lost 10; bases outside the gene matches: 7. CDR3 protein: CASSVDRGNPQHF. CDR3 DNA: TGTGCCAGCAGCGTCGACAGGGGTAACCCCCAGCATTTT.

The chain employs TRBV5-1 and TRBJ2-7; 8 nucleotides line up with TRBD2. The V gene end was trimmed by 4 bases and the J gene end by 6 bases; junction bases not matched to a gene: 12. Looked up from germline, CDR1 is SGHRS and CDR2 is YFSETQ. There are 15 residues in the CDR3. This CDR3 reads CASSLGLAGASEQYF. Written as DNA, the CDR3 is TGCGCCAGCAGCCTTGGACTAGCTGGAGCGTCCGAGCAGTACTTC.

In its sample, this clone was seen a few times. V is TRBV7-2 and J is TRBJ2-7, with D possibly TRBD2 on 6 matching bases. CDR3 length: 15 residues. V lost 5 bases to trimming and J lost 0 bases, with 14 bases between them. The germline CDR1 and CDR2 sequences are SGHTA and FQGNSA. Here the CDR3 reads CASSPSGSLSYEQYF. The CDR3 nucleotides are TGTGCCAGCAGCCCCAGCGGGTCCCTCTCCTACGAGCAGTACTTC. Supplemented by reference TRBV7-2 and TRBJ2-7, the full variable domain reads GAGVSQSPSNKVTEKGKDVELRCDPISGHTALYWYRQSLGQGLEFLIYFQGNSAPDKSGLPSDRFSAERTGGSVSTLTIQRTQQEDSAVYLCASSPSGSLSYEQYFGPGTRLTVT.

V is TRBV5-1 and J is TRBJ2-7; 8 bases align to TRBD2. With V trimmed by 0 bases and J by 5 bases, 4 bases remained unmatched. Germline V gives CDR1 SGHRS, CDR2 YFSETQ. This CDR3 has 14 residues. CDR3: CASSLGGRSHEQYF. In DNA, the CDR3 is TGCGCCAGCAGCTTGGGCGGGAGGAGCCACGAGCAGTACTTC.

This clone was seen more than once but under ten times. This chain joins TRBV11-2 and TRBJ2-5, with D maybe TRBD2 (5 bases). V was cut by 3 bases and J by 7 bases, with 15 bases left in between. CDR1 and CDR2 (germline): SGHAT, FQNNGV. The CDR3 has 14 residues. The CDR3 DNA is TGTGCCAGCAGCTTTCACCCTCGGGGATGGACCCAGTACTTC. This gives the protein CASSFHPRGWTQYF.

The gene calls are TRBV9 and TRBJ1-1; TRBD1 might be the D (6 bases). CDR3 length equals 15 residues. V gave up 3 bases and J gave up 5 bases, with 17 bases separating them. Looked up from germline, CDR1 is SGDLS and CDR2 is YYNGEE. CDR3 amino acids: CASSATTGRETEAFF. The CDR3 coding sequence is TGTGCCAGCAGCGCCACAACAGGGAGAGAGACTGAAGCTTTCTTT.

The chain is built from TRBV5-1 and TRBJ2-1; the D is unclear. Germline CDR1 reads SGHRS; CDR2 reads YFSETQ. The CDR3 has 11 amino acids. V gave up 4 bases and J gave up 7 bases, with 6 bases separating them. The DNA for the CDR3 is TGCGCCAGCAGCATTAATAATGAGCAGTTCTTC. Its protein is CASSINNEQFF. Full variable domain (missing parts from reference TRBV5-1 and TRBJ2-1): KAGVTQTPRYLIKTRGQQVTLSCSPISGHRSVSWYQQTPGQGLQFLFEYFSETQRNKGNFPGRFSGRQFSNSRSEMNVSTLELGDSALYLCASSINNEQFFGPGTRLTVL.

This clone has only one observation. The rearrangement uses TRBV28 and TRBJ2-7; 9 bases match TRBD2. With V trimmed by 6 bases and J by 3 bases, 21 bases remained unmatched. CDR1 and CDR2 from the germline V gene are MDHEN and SYDVKM. This CDR3 contains 19 residues. This CDR3 is CASSNRGWRTSEDGYEQYF. The CDR3 coding sequence is TGTGCCAGCAGCAACCGAGGGTGGAGGACTAGCGAGGACGGCTACGAGCAGTACTTC. Together with reference TRBV28 and TRBJ2-7, the CDR3 gives the full variable domain: DVKVTQSSRYLVKRTGEKVFLECVQDMDHENMFWYRQDPGLGLRLIYFSYDVKMKEKGDIPEGYSVSREKKERFSLILESASTNQTSMYLCASSNRGWRTSEDGYEQYFGPGTRLTVT.

This clone was found a few times. The CDR3 nucleotides read TGCAGCGTTGTGCAGTCTAGCACAGATACGCAGTATTTT. Translated, it gives CSVVQSSTDTQYF. The chain links TRBV29-1 to TRBJ2-3; D unclear. V lost 4 bases, J lost 0 bases, and 8 bases lay in between. The CDR3 length is 13 residues. Germline V gene sequence: CDR1 SQVTM, CDR2 ANQGSEA.

The CDR3 DNA is TGTGCCATCAGTGAAGGACAGGCACAAGCTTTCTTT. Amino acid sequence: CAISEGQAQAFF. This sequence joins TRBV10-3 and TRBJ1-1; 7 positions agree with TRBD1. The CDR3 has 12 residues. The ends lost 3 bases at V and 9 bases at J; junction bases unmatched: 4. Germline CDR1 reads ENHRY; CDR2 reads SYGVKD.

The chain couples TRBV9 to TRBJ2-3; D call uncertain. Deletions cut 4 bases from V and 1 base from J, with 10 bases between. There are 14 residues in the CDR3. Germline CDR1 and CDR2: SGDLS and YYNGEE. Written as DNA, the CDR3 is TGTGCCAGCAGCCTGCGCAGCGGCACAGATACGCAGTATTTT. Its protein is CASSLRSGTDTQYF.